The source of this TCR beta chain is a study of T cell changes during pregnancy in multiple sclerosis (dated by TCRdb to the late 2010s). For context, the study as a whole: The study looked at changes in the T cell repertoire across pregnancy in women with multiple sclerosis.

Note on this clone: Its cognate antigen has yet to be identified. Base qualities are not recorded, but no much larger clone differs from it by a single base.

V was cut back by 2 bases and J by 3 bases, leaving a gap of 10 bases between them. Looking up the germline V gene yields CDR1 MDHEN and CDR2 SYDVKM. The CDR3, from cysteine to phenylalanine, totals 14 residues. Kept here is only the CDR3 DNA, which spans 42 bases and is read in frame from base 1. Libraries were prepared through the immunoSEQ multiplex PCR assay. TCRdb re-hosts the immuneACCESS table, in-frame sequences only. Its copies lack some clones; in the studies checked, an unresolved V gene accounts for under half of them, and the cause for the rest is not known. Across this sample there are about 87,000 clones, with 93% seen only once. 1.3% to 1.5% of the sample comes from the top ten.

The chain joins TRBV28 to TRBJ1-1; no D gene can be assigned with confidence. The input for sequencing was peripheral blood, taken in the third trimester of pregnancy. The TCR originated in a female donor in good health, enrolled as a control in a pregnancy study. The sequenced DNA: TGTGCCAGCAGTTTACGAGGCAGCTACACTGAAGCTTTCTTT. The resulting protein is CASSLRGSYTEAFF.